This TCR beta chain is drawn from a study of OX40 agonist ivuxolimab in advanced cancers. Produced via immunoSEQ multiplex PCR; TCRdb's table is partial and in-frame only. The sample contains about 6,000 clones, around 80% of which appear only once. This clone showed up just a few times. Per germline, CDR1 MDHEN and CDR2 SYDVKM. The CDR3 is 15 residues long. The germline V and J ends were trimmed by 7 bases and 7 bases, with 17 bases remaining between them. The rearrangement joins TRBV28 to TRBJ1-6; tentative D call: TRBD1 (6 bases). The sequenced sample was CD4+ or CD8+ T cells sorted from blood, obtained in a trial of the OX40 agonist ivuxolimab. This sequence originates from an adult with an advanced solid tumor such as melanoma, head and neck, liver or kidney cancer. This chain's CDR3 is CASTPWGHHNSPLHF. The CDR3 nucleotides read TGTGCCAGCACTCCTTGGGGGCACCACAATTCACCCCTCCACTTT. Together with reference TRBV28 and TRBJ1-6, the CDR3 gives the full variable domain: DVKVTQSSRYLVKRTGEKVFLECVQDMDHENMFWYRQDPGLGLRLIYFSYDVKMKEKGDIPEGYSVSREKKERFSLILESASTNQTSMYLCASTPWGHHNSPLHFGNGTRLTVT.